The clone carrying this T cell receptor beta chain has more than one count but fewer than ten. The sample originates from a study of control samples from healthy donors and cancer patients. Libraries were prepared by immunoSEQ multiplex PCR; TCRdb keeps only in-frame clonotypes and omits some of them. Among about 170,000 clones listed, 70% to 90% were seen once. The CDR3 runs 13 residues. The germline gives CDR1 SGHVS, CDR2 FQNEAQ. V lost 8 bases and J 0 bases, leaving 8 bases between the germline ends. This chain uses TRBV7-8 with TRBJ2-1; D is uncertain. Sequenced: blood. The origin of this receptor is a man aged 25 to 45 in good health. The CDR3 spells CASRPASYNEQFF. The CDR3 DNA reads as TGTGCCAGCCGCCCTGCCTCCTACAATGAGCAGTTCTTC.